This paragraph covers one TCR gamma chain sequence. Its binding antigen is unknown. A single base separates this from a much larger clone, so it may be a read error. Library prep was done by multiplex PCR. Sequencing instrument: Ion Torrent PGM. TRG repertoires were amplified from about 200 ng of biopsy DNA with the LymphoTrack kit, in which Illumina adapters are carried by the primers. TRG amplicons were purified with AMPure XP beads, quantified on a 2100 Bioanalyzer, and pooled equimolarly. Sequencing of TRG libraries was performed on an Ion PGM instrument. Regarding the original processing steps: FastX discarded any read in which over 10% of nucleotides had a quality score below the third quartile for that patient. IMGT/HighV-QUEST was used to align reads in order to assign V, D and J genes, locate CDR3 regions and judge functionality. Sequences were converted to amino acids, and every sequence predicted to be non-functional was removed. CDR3s were broken into kmers both with and without positional annotation, kmer frequencies were analysed by PCA, and samples were clustered using each of the 1023 combinations of PCs 1-10. Leave-one-out cross-validation was used to validate the classification, with parameters re-optimised on the remaining samples in each round. Shannon diversity was calculated using the vegan R package from repeated random subsamples equal to the lowest read count. TCRdb called clones from the public reads with CATT, and repeated DNA sequences were later combined into one row. The authors' filters were not applied to this entry. This sample is represented by more than 1,000 gamma-chain clones; about 58% of them were singletons. The top ten clones comprise 10% to 15% of the sample.

The sample comes from a study of intestinal T cells in coeliac disease (dated by TCRdb to 2019 to 2021). Notes on the research overall: Coeliac patients were found to be much younger than controls, with mean ages of around 15 versus 51 years recorded in the TRG cohort. The TCR-delta (TRD) cohort comprised duodenal biopsies from approximately ten coeliac disease patients and approximately ten non-coeliac controls. A second, larger TCR-gamma (TRG) cohort included duodenal biopsies from some 35 coeliac disease patients and more than 20 non-coeliac controls.

Overall study results and their limits: Of roughly 54 biopsies, roughly 51 (approximately 94%) were correctly classified by TRG clustering, and a leave-one-out accuracy of roughly 90% was reported. FFPE-derived DNA was found to be relatively degraded, and loss of a proportion of TCR sequences in each sample was likely caused by this degradation. Coeliac and control groups differed significantly in age, although an age-split analysis did not yield significant classification. Repeated CDR3 amino acid sequences could not be distinguished from PCR duplicates in the analysis. In training, clustering based on TRD kmers put all 20 or so biopsies in the right class, and the reported leave-one-out accuracy was about 90%.

The CDR3 numbers 16 residues from cysteine through phenylalanine. CDR3 DNA is the only sequence kept; it has 48 bases, read in frame from the first base. Germline trimming amounts to 6 bases on V and 10 bases on J, with 21 as the count of junction bases outside the gene matches. For each case, genomic DNA was extracted from ten 5-um FFPE scrolls with the QIAamp DNA FFPE tissue kit. To test whether coeliac disease can be classified from the TCR repertoire, the study used fully anonymised formalin-fixed paraffin-embedded duodenal biopsies that were not needed for diagnosis. This sequence was found in a human donor with celiac disease. The sample consisted of a duodenal biopsy. The V and J segments used are TRGV11 and TRGJ1 or TRGJ2. TRGV11 is reported as an ORF; its role is uncertain. The sequenced DNA is TGTGCCTGCTGGATTGGGCTGACGGGGCGAGGGGTCAAGAAACTCTTT. Translation gives CACWIGLTGRGVKKLF.